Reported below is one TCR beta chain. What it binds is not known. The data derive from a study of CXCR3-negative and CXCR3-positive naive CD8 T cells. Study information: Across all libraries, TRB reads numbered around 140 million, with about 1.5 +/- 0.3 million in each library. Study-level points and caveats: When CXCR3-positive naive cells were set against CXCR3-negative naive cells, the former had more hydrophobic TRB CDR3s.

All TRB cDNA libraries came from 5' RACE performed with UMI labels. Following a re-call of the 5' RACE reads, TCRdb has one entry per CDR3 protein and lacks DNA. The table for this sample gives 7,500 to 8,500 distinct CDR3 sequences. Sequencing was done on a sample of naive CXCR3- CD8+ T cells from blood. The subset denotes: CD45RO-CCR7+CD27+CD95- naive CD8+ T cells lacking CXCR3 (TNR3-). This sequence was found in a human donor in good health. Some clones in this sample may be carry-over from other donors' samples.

CDR3 loop: CASSLDVSNNQPQHF. The rearrangement links TRBV7-6 to TRBJ1-5. The CDR3 covers 15 residues. The germline V gene has CDR1 SGHVS and CDR2 FNYEAQ.